Following are 6 T cell receptor beta chains from one sample sequenced in a study of blood T cell repertoires in COVID-19. Measured with immunoSEQ multiplex PCR; TCRdb has only the in-frame clones, and not every one. This sample carries about 210,000 clones, about four fifths of them seen once, and the ten largest clones take 8% to 9.5%. The sequenced sample consisted of PBMCs or T cells enriched from blood (not recorded which). Source of these receptors: a woman aged 50 to 65 with acute COVID-19.

For the CDR3, the DNA is TGTGCCAGTAGGGAACAGGGCCCCAATGAGCAGTTCTTC. Translation gives CASREQGPNEQFF. The chain combines TRBV7-2 with TRBJ2-1; the D gene is possibly TRBD1 (6 bases). Germline CDR1 reads SGHTA; CDR2 reads FQGNSA. This CDR3 has 13 residues. V dropped 9 bases and J dropped 6 bases, with 15 bases sitting between them.

The chain recombines TRBV27 with TRBJ2-7, with no clear D. CDR3 length: 16 amino acids. Germline CDR1 reads MNHEY; CDR2 reads SMNVEV (reference sequence). Trimming stripped 5 bases from V and 2 bases from J, with 19 bases between. The CDR3 nucleotides are TGTGCCAGCAGTCCCCGGTCGGGTCAGCCACCCTACGAGCAGTACTTC. The encoded protein is CASSPRSGQPPYEQYF.

The V and J genes are TRBV15 and TRBJ1-5; TRBD1 matches 8 bases. Looked up from germline, CDR1 is LNHNV and CDR2 is YYDKDF (reference sequence). The CDR3 totals 19 residues. The V gene end was trimmed by 0 bases and the J gene end by 4 bases; junction bases not matched to a gene: 14. This CDR3 reads CATSREGQGSKGRNQPQHF. CDR3 DNA: TGTGCCACCAGCAGAGAAGGACAGGGTTCAAAAGGGCGAAATCAGCCCCAGCATTTT.

The chain joins TRBV5-1 to TRBJ2-7; 13 nucleotides agree with TRBD2. CDR1 is SGHRS and CDR2 is YFSETQ in the germline V gene. The CDR3 contains 15 residues. The junction had 5 bases not matched to a gene; V was cut back by 5 bases and J by 3 bases. DNA for the CDR3: TGCGCCAGCAGAAAAGGGACTAGCGGGAACTACGAGCAGTACTTC. Translation: CASRKGTSGNYEQYF.

This chain joins TRBV14 and TRBJ2-7; TRBD2 matches 15 bases. Trimming took 4 bases from V and 2 from J; bases not matched to a gene: 12. In germline, CDR1 is SGHDN, CDR2 FVKESK. The CDR3 consists of 19 residues. CDR3 protein: CASSPERTSGRAGPYEQYF. CDR3 DNA: TGTGCCAGCAGCCCTGAGCGGACTAGCGGGAGGGCCGGCCCCTACGAGCAGTACTTC.

The V and J genes are TRBV5-4 and TRBJ1-3, with TRBD1 matching over 7 bases. The CDR3 contains 17 residues. The germline V gene encodes CDR1 SGHNT and CDR2 YYREEE (reference sequence). Unmatched junction bases numbered 11, after V lost 4 bases and J lost 1 base. The CDR3 DNA reads as TGTGCCAGCAGCCAAATCGGAAGGGGGCGATCTGGAAACACCATATATTTT. It translates to CASSQIGRGRSGNTIYF. Full variable domain (remainder filled in from reference TRBV5-4 and TRBJ1-3): ETGVTQSPTHLIKTRGQQVTLRCSSQSGHNTVSWYQQALGQGPQFIFQYYREEENGRGNFPPRFSGLQFPNYSSELNVNALELDDSALYLCASSQIGRGRSGNTIYFGEGSWLTVV.